The rows below give T cell receptor beta chains drawn from one sample of a study of blood T cell repertoires in COVID-19. The method was immunoSEQ multiplex PCR; TCRdb's version includes in-frame clones alone and lacks a portion of them. The profile shows over 400,000 clones, approximately 88% of them singletons. The sample comprised peripheral blood. All receptors derive from a woman aged 45-60 years with COVID-19, enrolled during active disease. CDR3s include the opening cysteine and the closing phenylalanine or tryptophan. D genes are given only for firm matches. Not every row has a clone size; where given, it reads once, few, many or a size class.

J gene: TRBJ2-3; V gene: TRBV7-8; clone size: -; D gene: -; CDR3 protein: CASSVQTGSFDTQYF; CDR3 DNA: TGTGCCAGCAGCGTCCAGACAGGTAGCTTCGATACGCAGTATTTT
J gene: TRBJ2-3; V gene: TRBV7-9; clone size: once; D gene: -; CDR3 protein: CASSLAGGRSDTQYF; CDR3 DNA: TGTGCCAGCAGCTTAGCGGGGGGGCGATCAGATACGCAGTATTTT
J gene: TRBJ1-1; V gene: TRBV5-1; clone size: once; D gene: -; CDR3 protein: CASGLQGQGTEAFF; CDR3 DNA: TGCGCCAGCGGGTTACAGGGACAAGGGACTGAAGCTTTCTTT
J gene: TRBJ2-3; V gene: TRBV20-1; clone size: -; D gene: -; CDR3 protein: CSAERSDTQYF; CDR3 DNA: TGCAGTGCAGAGCGGTCAGATACGCAGTATTTT
J gene: TRBJ1-2; V gene: TRBV5-1; clone size: -; D gene: -; CDR3 protein: CASSPRGGEDYGYTF; CDR3 DNA: TGCGCCAGCAGCCCCAGGGGAGGGGAGGACTATGGCTACACCTTC
J gene: TRBJ1-2; V gene: TRBV5-1; clone size: -; D gene: -; CDR3 protein: CASSLAREALYGYTF; CDR3 DNA: TGCGCCAGCAGCTTGGCCAGGGAGGCCCTCTATGGCTACACCTTC
J gene: TRBJ2-5; V gene: TRBV24-1; clone size: -; D gene: TRBD2; CDR3 protein: CATSRGSGNRETQYF; CDR3 DNA: TGTGCCACCAGTCGTGGTAGCGGGAATCGAGAGACCCAGTACTTC
J gene: TRBJ1-1; V gene: TRBV6-1; clone size: few; D gene: -; CDR3 protein: CASSEGAGTEAFF; CDR3 DNA: TGTGCCAGCAGTGAAGGTGCAGGCACTGAAGCTTTCTTT
J gene: TRBJ2-5; V gene: TRBV20-1; clone size: -; D gene: TRBD2; CDR3 protein: CSASSPSGGSQETQYF; CDR3 DNA: TGCAGTGCTAGTAGCCCTAGCGGGGGGTCACAAGAGACCCAGTACTTC
J gene: TRBJ2-2; V gene: TRBV6-6; clone size: -; D gene: TRBD2; CDR3 protein: CASVSGGNTGELFF; CDR3 DNA: TGTGCCAGCGTTAGCGGGGGGAACACCGGGGAGCTGTTTTTT
J gene: TRBJ2-1; V gene: TRBV6-4; clone size: -; D gene: TRBD2; CDR3 protein: CASSETGGIHNEQFF; CDR3 DNA: TGTGCCAGCAGTGAGACGGGGGGGATCCACAATGAGCAGTTCTTC
J gene: TRBJ1-3; V gene: TRBV11-2; clone size: -; D gene: TRBD1; CDR3 protein: CASSTGQGNTIYF; CDR3 DNA: TGTGCCAGCAGCACGGGACAGGGAAACACCATATATTTT
J gene: TRBJ1-5; V gene: TRBV5-1; clone size: few; D gene: -; CDR3 protein: CASSLQANQPQHF; CDR3 DNA: TGCGCCAGCAGCTTGCAGGCCAATCAGCCCCAGCATTTT
J gene: TRBJ1-2; V gene: TRBV6-2/TRBV6-3; clone size: -; D gene: TRBD1; CDR3 protein: CASSHGQGVGYTF; CDR3 DNA: TGTGCCAGCAGCCACGGACAGGGAGTCGGCTACACCTTC
J gene: TRBJ1-3; V gene: TRBV7-2; clone size: few; D gene: -; CDR3 protein: CASTWAGGNTIYF; CDR3 DNA: TGTGCCAGCACCTGGGCCGGAGGAAACACCATATATTTT
J gene: TRBJ1-1; V gene: TRBV19; clone size: -; D gene: -; CDR3 protein: CASSIGRDDTEAFF; CDR3 DNA: TGTGCCAGTAGTATAGGGAGGGACGACACTGAAGCTTTCTTT
J gene: TRBJ2-3; V gene: TRBV7-9; clone size: once; D gene: -; CDR3 protein: CASSSVPDTQYF; CDR3 DNA: TGTGCCAGCAGCTCAGTGCCAGATACGCAGTATTTT
J gene: TRBJ1-1; V gene: TRBV29-1; clone size: -; D gene: TRBD1; CDR3 protein: CSVEDLRTGAGEAFF; CDR3 DNA: TGCAGCGTTGAAGATCTCAGGACAGGGGCTGGGGAAGCTTTCTTT
J gene: TRBJ2-5; V gene: TRBV9; clone size: -; D gene: -; CDR3 protein: CASSVGNREFGGQYF; CDR3 DNA: TGTGCCAGCAGCGTAGGTAACAGGGAATTTGGGGGCCAGTACTTC
J gene: TRBJ2-3; V gene: TRBV9; clone size: -; D gene: TRBD2; CDR3 protein: CASRRGGIPGDTQYF; CDR3 DNA: TGTGCCAGCAGAAGGGGAGGGATACCAGGGGATACGCAGTATTTT
J gene: TRBJ2-2; V gene: TRBV10-1; clone size: -; D gene: -; CDR3 protein: CASSDRESTGELFF; CDR3 DNA: TGCGCCAGCAGTGACAGGGAATCAACCGGGGAGCTGTTTTTT
J gene: TRBJ2-1; V gene: TRBV5-4; clone size: once; D gene: TRBD1; CDR3 protein: CASSLPDRLEQFF; CDR3 DNA: TGTGCCAGCAGCTTACCGGACAGGCTTGAGCAGTTCTTC
J gene: TRBJ1-3; V gene: TRBV5-6; clone size: -; D gene: TRBD1; CDR3 protein: CASSIGQGGPAGNTIYF; CDR3 DNA: TGTGCCAGCAGCATCGGACAGGGGGGGCCCGCTGGAAACACCATATATTTT
J gene: TRBJ1-6; V gene: TRBV3-1/TRBV3-2; clone size: -; D gene: -; CDR3 protein: CASSHEAGASPLHF; CDR3 DNA: TGTGCCAGCAGCCACGAGGCTGGAGCTTCACCCCTCCACTTT
J gene: TRBJ1-2; V gene: TRBV5-1; clone size: once; D gene: -; CDR3 protein: CASSSGDGGASNYGYTF; CDR3 DNA: TGCGCCAGCAGCTCAGGAGATGGCGGGGCTTCTAACTATGGCTACACCTTC
J gene: TRBJ2-1; V gene: TRBV11-3; clone size: -; D gene: TRBD2; CDR3 protein: CASSSGLAGGINEQFF; CDR3 DNA: TGTGCCAGCAGCTCCGGACTAGCGGGGGGGATAAATGAGCAGTTCTTC
J gene: TRBJ1-4; V gene: TRBV19; clone size: -; D gene: TRBD1; CDR3 protein: CASSMIGGGREKLFF; CDR3 DNA: TGTGCCAGTAGTATGATTGGAGGGGGCCGGGAAAAACTGTTTTTT
J gene: TRBJ1-6; V gene: TRBV19; clone size: -; D gene: -; CDR3 protein: CASSIGETGGSPLHF; CDR3 DNA: TGTGCCAGTAGTATAGGAGAGACAGGTGGTTCACCCCTCCACTTT
J gene: TRBJ2-5; V gene: TRBV24-1; clone size: -; D gene: TRBD1; CDR3 protein: CATSDPSGQEAETQYF; CDR3 DNA: TGTGCCACCAGTGATCCCTCAGGACAGGAGGCTGAGACCCAGTACTTC
J gene: TRBJ1-1; V gene: TRBV7-9; clone size: -; D gene: TRBD1; CDR3 protein: CASSLGTGWRVEAFF; CDR3 DNA: TGTGCCAGCAGCTTGGGGACAGGCTGGAGAGTGGAAGCTTTCTTT
J gene: TRBJ2-3; V gene: TRBV19; clone size: -; D gene: TRBD2; CDR3 protein: CASSTLAGVATDTQYF; CDR3 DNA: TGTGCCAGTAGTACTCTAGCGGGGGTCGCAACAGATACGCAGTATTTT
J gene: TRBJ2-5; V gene: TRBV30; clone size: few; D gene: -; CDR3 protein: CAWSVQQETQYF; CDR3 DNA: TGTGCCTGGAGTGTACAACAAGAGACCCAGTACTTC
J gene: TRBJ2-1; V gene: TRBV10-1; clone size: -; D gene: TRBD2; CDR3 protein: CASSESGGGTREQFF; CDR3 DNA: TGCGCCAGCAGTGAGTCCGGGGGGGGGACCAGGGAGCAGTTCTTC
J gene: TRBJ1-5; V gene: TRBV19; clone size: -; D gene: -; CDR3 protein: CASSIASISQPQHF; CDR3 DNA: TGTGCCAGTAGTATCGCAAGTATCAGTCAGCCCCAGCATTTT
J gene: TRBJ1-5; V gene: TRBV30; clone size: -; D gene: -; CDR3 protein: CAWLPGPGQPQHF; CDR3 DNA: TGTGCCTGGCTCCCGGGCCCGGGACAGCCCCAGCATTTT
J gene: TRBJ2-7; V gene: TRBV7-9; clone size: -; D gene: -; CDR3 protein: CASSWGTGFHEQYF; CDR3 DNA: TGTGCCAGCAGCTGGGGAACGGGGTTCCACGAGCAGTACTTC
J gene: TRBJ1-5; V gene: TRBV19; clone size: -; D gene: -; CDR3 protein: CASGPNQPQHF; CDR3 DNA: TGTGCCAGTGGCCCAAATCAGCCCCAGCATTTT
J gene: TRBJ1-1; V gene: TRBV7-3; clone size: -; D gene: -; CDR3 protein: CASSLGRNTEAFF; CDR3 DNA: TGTGCCAGCAGCTTGGGGCGGAACACTGAAGCTTTCTTT
J gene: TRBJ1-1; V gene: TRBV19; clone size: -; D gene: -; CDR3 protein: CASKQGNTEAFF; CDR3 DNA: TGTGCCAGCAAACAGGGAAACACTGAAGCTTTCTTT
J gene: TRBJ2-5; V gene: TRBV2; clone size: -; D gene: TRBD2; CDR3 protein: CASSEVSGSFQETQYF; CDR3 DNA: TGTGCCAGCAGTGAAGTTAGCGGGTCATTCCAAGAGACCCAGTACTTC
J gene: TRBJ2-3; V gene: TRBV18; clone size: -; D gene: TRBD1; CDR3 protein: CASSPGQGSTDTQYF; CDR3 DNA: TGTGCCAGCTCACCGGGACAGGGAAGCACAGATACGCAGTATTTT
J gene: TRBJ2-7; V gene: TRBV3-1/TRBV3-2; clone size: -; D gene: -; CDR3 protein: CASSLLYEQYF; CDR3 DNA: TGTGCCAGCAGCCTTCTTTACGAGCAGTACTTC
J gene: TRBJ2-7; V gene: TRBV5-8; clone size: -; D gene: -; CDR3 protein: CASSPRVSVAYEQYF; CDR3 DNA: TGTGCCAGCAGCCCTCGGGTCTCAGTGGCCTACGAGCAGTACTTC
J gene: TRBJ1-5; V gene: TRBV2; clone size: -; D gene: -; CDR3 protein: CASSGYSSQPQHF; CDR3 DNA: TGTGCCAGCAGTGGGTACAGCAGTCAGCCCCAGCATTTT
J gene: TRBJ2-7; V gene: TRBV4-1; clone size: -; D gene: -; CDR3 protein: CASSQERRYEQYF; CDR3 DNA: TGCGCCAGCAGCCAAGAGAGGCGCTACGAGCAGTACTTC